What follows is one TCR beta chain and its context. The antigen is undetermined. The CDR3 runs 18 residues. Germline V gene data show CDR1 as SGHDN and CDR2 as FVKESK. Sorting was done in triplicate for each CD8+ T cell subset (about 320,000 cells each). The data were taken from a study of CXCR3-negative and CXCR3-positive naive CD8 T cells. Whole-study results and caveats: Expression of CXCR3 was partially reduced after cryopreservation, and fresh PBMCs were used in most assays. Naive subsets were similarly diverse, while memory CD8+ repertoires were much less diverse. No difference in surface CD5 was seen between naive subsets, and TCR strength was inferred from TRB CDR3 properties.

Preparation of TRB cDNA libraries relied on 5' RACE carrying UMI labels. Following a re-call of the 5' RACE reads, TCRdb has one entry per CDR3 protein and lacks DNA. The data include about 42,000 distinct CDR3 sequences; the top ten clones carry about 2.3%. Specimen: naive CXCR3- CD8+ T cells from blood. Subset of the sample: CD45RO-CCR7+CD27+CD95- naive CD8+ T cells lacking CXCR3 (TNR3-). V and J are TRBV14 and TRBJ2-5; TCRdb names TRBD2, which stays unverified in the absence of DNA. The clonotype was recovered from a human donor in good health. Some clones in this sample may be carry-over from other donors' samples. CDR3 in amino acids: CASSRLIVSTSEKETQYF.